These 22 T cell receptor beta chains were all obtained from the same sample, sequenced in a study of shared clonotypes between healthy human individuals. CD8 cells classed as naive were CD45RO-negative and positively selected for CCR7, excluding terminally differentiated effector memory CD45RA+ cells. The protocol was immunoSEQ multiplex PCR, while the TCRdb copy is restricted to in-frame clones and leaves out a portion. This sample carries roughly 2.1 million clones, more than 85% of them seen once, and the ten largest clones take roughly 1.8%. The specimen was naive CD8+ T cells from PBMCs. The receptors were gathered from a man aged 18-30 years in good health. Some clones in this sample may be carry-over from other donors' samples.

V usage is TRBV7-6 and J usage is TRBJ2-5; a possible D gene is TRBD1 (5 bases). Germline V lookup: CDR1 SGHVS, CDR2 FNYEAQ. The V end lost 1 base, the J end lost 3 bases, and 9 bases lay between the germline ends. The CDR3 runs 14 residues. Here the CDR3 reads CASSLDPGKETQYF. CDR3 bases: TGTGCCAGCAGCTTAGATCCAGGGAAAGAGACCCAGTACTTC.

The rearrangement links TRBV9 to TRBJ1-4, with 9 positions matching TRBD1. J gave up 5 bases and V 3 bases, and 5 bases lay outside the gene matches. CDR3 size: 15 residues. Per germline, CDR1 SGDLS and CDR2 YYNGEE. CDR3 DNA sequence: TGTGCCAGCAGCGGGGACAGGGAAGGAAATGAAAAACTGTTTTTT. Translation: CASSGDREGNEKLFF.

The genes are TRBV28 and TRBJ2-7; D is unresolved. The CDR3 is made up of 14 amino acids. V lost 4 bases and J 3 bases, leaving 13 bases between the germline ends. Germline V lookup: CDR1 MDHEN, CDR2 SYDVKM. CDR3 residues: CASSYPSRRYEQYF. CDR3 coding DNA: TGTGCCAGCAGTTACCCCTCCCGGCGCTACGAGCAGTACTTC.

This clone was observed a single time. The chain recombines TRBV5-1 with TRBJ1-2; D remains unclear. Trimming took off 1 base at V and 0 bases at J, with 10 bases between the two ends. Per the germline V gene, CDR1 is SGHRS and CDR2 is YFSETQ. CDR3 length equals 15 residues. The CDR3 reads CASSLSRDTNYGYTF. The CDR3 nucleotides read TGCGCCAGCAGCTTGAGTCGGGATACTAACTATGGCTACACCTTC.

The chain combines TRBV5-1 with TRBJ2-1; the match to TRBD2 covers 11 bases. The V gene's germline CDR1 is SGHRS and CDR2 YFSETQ. This CDR3 is 16 amino acids long. V trimming: 3 bases; J trimming: 3 bases; junction bases outside the gene matches: 5. CDR3 region: CASSSSSGRNYNEQFF. CDR3 nucleotides: TGCGCCAGCAGCTCCTCTAGCGGGAGGAACTACAATGAGCAGTTCTTC. Filled out from reference TRBV5-1 and TRBJ2-1, the complete variable domain reads KAGVTQTPRYLIKTRGQQVTLSCSPISGHRSVSWYQQTPGQGLQFLFEYFSETQRNKGNFPGRFSGRQFSNSRSEMNVSTLELGDSALYLCASSSSSGRNYNEQFFGPGTRLTVL.

The chain recombines TRBV9 with TRBJ2-1, with 10 bases matching TRBD1. The V gene end was trimmed by 7 bases and the J gene end by 8 bases; junction bases not matched to a gene: 12. Germline V gene lookup returns CDR1 SGDLS and CDR2 YYNGEE. This CDR3 comprises 15 residues. The CDR3 here is CASGAGTGVRDEQFF. In DNA form, the CDR3 reads TGTGCCAGCGGGGCCGGGACAGGGGTTCGAGATGAGCAGTTCTTC.

Turning to this clone: A read error may produce the germline difference seen at one junction end. The gene calls are TRBV27 and TRBJ2-3; D is uncertain. The CDR3 loop spans 15 amino acids. Germline V lookup: CDR1 MNHEY, CDR2 SMNVEV (reference sequence). This CDR3 is CASSLSRAAGDTQYF. CDR3 in DNA: TGTGCCAGCAGTCTATCCCGCGCAGCAGGAGATACGCAGTATTTT.

The chain employs TRBV19 and TRBJ1-1; 7 nucleotides agree with TRBD1. This CDR3 has 12 amino acids. The J segment lost 5 bases and the V segment lost 6 bases, leaving 3 bases of the junction unmatched. Germline CDR1 is LNHDA and CDR2 is SQIVND (reference sequence). The CDR3 spells CASSRGWTEAFF. As DNA, the CDR3 is TGTGCCAGTAGCAGGGGGTGGACTGAAGCTTTCTTT.

The V gene is TRBV27, the J gene TRBJ2-7; TRBD1 matches at 9 bases. CDR1 is MNHEY, CDR2 SMNVEV, per germline (reference sequence). J gave up 5 bases and V 4 bases, and 9 bases lay outside the gene matches. The CDR3 runs to 15 residues. CDR3 sequence (DNA): TGTGCCAGCAGTTCCACCGGGACAGGGAGCCACGAGCAGTACTTC. Its translation: CASSSTGTGSHEQYF.

The V and J genes are TRBV2 and TRBJ2-7; 9 nucleotides agree with TRBD1. The trim removed 7 bases at V and 6 bases at J, leaving 16 bases unmatched. CDR1 is SNHLY, CDR2 FYNNEI, per germline. CDR3 length equals 16 residues. DNA for the CDR3: TGTGCCAGCAATTTCAAGGTCGGGACAGGGTCTTTCGAGCAGTACTTC. Encoded protein: CASNFKVGTGSFEQYF.

The V and J genes are TRBV27 and TRBJ2-1, with 8 bases fitting TRBD2. Trimming took 5 bases from V and 6 from J; bases not matched to a gene: 9. This CDR3 has 15 residues. CDR1 MNHEY and CDR2 SMNVEV come from the germline V gene (reference sequence). The CDR3 loop reads CASSPPVLAGNEQFF. The CDR3 DNA reads TGTGCCAGCAGTCCCCCGGTTCTAGCGGGCAATGAGCAGTTCTTC.

The chain has TRBV4-1 and TRBJ2-6, with D unclear. With 1 base removed from V and 4 bases from J, the gap between germline ends came to 17 bases. The CDR3 sequence is 18 residues long. Germline V gene lookup returns CDR1 MGHRA and CDR2 YSYEKL. In DNA form, the CDR3 reads TGCGCCAGCAGCCAAGTCTTCAAAGGCCCCGCCGGGGCCAACGTCCTGACTTTC. This translates into CASSQVFKGPAGANVLTF.

CDR3 sequence (DNA): TGTGCCAGCAACCCCCCGGACAGAGCAGATACGCAGTATTTT. Amino acid sequence: CASNPPDRADTQYF. This rearrangement joins TRBV7-9 to TRBJ2-3, with D possibly being TRBD1 (6 bases). Trimming pared 7 bases from V and 4 bases from J, leaving 15 bases between. The germline V gene encodes CDR1 SEHNR and CDR2 FQNEAQ (reference sequence). The length of the CDR3 is 14 residues.

This chain joins TRBV2 and TRBJ2-2; no firm D call. Germline lookup yields CDR1 SNHLY and CDR2 FYNNEI. This CDR3 has 18 residues. V gave up 0 bases and J gave up 4 bases, with 18 bases separating them. The CDR3 DNA reads TGTGCCAGCAGTGAAGCGCTTCTAGGGCGGCTATTCACCGGGGAGCTGTTTTTT. Translating gives CASSEALLGRLFTGELFF.

The chain employs TRBV7-9 and TRBJ2-5; 8 bases line up with TRBD1. The CDR3 runs 14 residues. Losses at the gene ends were 5 bases for V and 5 bases for J; bases not matched to a gene: 7. Germline-derived CDR1 and CDR2 are SEHNR and FQNEAQ (reference sequence). The CDR3 region is CASSTTDREETQYF. CDR3 coding DNA: TGTGCCAGCAGCACTACGGACAGGGAGGAGACCCAGTACTTC.

The V and J genes are TRBV29-1 and TRBJ2-7; D might be TRBD2 (6 bases). Germline-derived CDR1 and CDR2 are SQVTM and ANQGSEA. Trimming removed 6 bases from V and 2 bases from J, with 11 bases in between. The CDR3 consists of 12 residues. CDR3 sequence: CSVRTKPYEQYF. The DNA of the CDR3 is TGCAGCGTGAGGACTAAGCCCTACGAGCAGTACTTC.

This clone came up a few times. The chain carries TRBV25-1 and TRBJ1-1, with 8 nucleotides matching TRBD1. V was clipped by 3 bases and J by 11 bases; unmatched bases: 5. Germline V gene data show CDR1 as MGHDK and CDR2 as SYGVNS. This CDR3 region has 12 residues. CDR3 sequence: CASSDRQGRAFF. Written as DNA, the CDR3 is TGTGCCAGCAGTGACCGACAGGGGCGGGCTTTCTTT. The full variable domain, with the rest looked up from reference TRBV25-1 and TRBJ1-1, is EADIYQTPRYLVIGTGKKITLECSQTMGHDKMYWYQQDPGMELHLIHYSYGVNSTEKGDLSSESTVSRIRTEHFPLTLESARPSHTSQYLCASSDRQGRAFFGQGTRLTVV.

The rearrangement joins TRBV29-1 to TRBJ2-2; the match to TRBD2 covers 12 bases. In germline, CDR1 is SQVTM, CDR2 ANQGSEA. The CDR3 sequence is 16 residues long. Trimming took 6 bases from V and 3 from J; bases not matched to a gene: 8. Here the CDR3 reads CSVPTSGRADTGELFF. CDR3 nucleotide sequence: TGCAGCGTCCCGACTAGCGGGAGAGCGGACACCGGGGAGCTGTTTTTT.

For the CDR3, the DNA is TGCAGCGTTGGGGTTATAGGGGGCGCAACTGAAGCTTTCTTT. This sequence encodes CSVGVIGGATEAFF. V and J are TRBV29-1 and TRBJ1-1; 7 positions agree with TRBD1. Germline CDR1 reads SQVTM; CDR2 reads ANQGSEA. Trimming cost V 4 bases and J 5 bases; bases outside gene matches: 10. The CDR3 consists of 14 residues.

V and J are TRBV27 and TRBJ1-1, with 8 bases fitting TRBD1. CDR3 size: 17 residues. CDR1 MNHEY and CDR2 SMNVEV come from the germline V gene (reference sequence). The junction had 9 bases not matched to a gene; V was cut back by 3 bases and J by 0 bases. CDR3 residues: CASSFTDRVGMNTEAFF. As DNA, the CDR3 is TGTGCCAGCAGTTTCACGGACAGGGTAGGCATGAACACTGAAGCTTTCTTT.

The V and J genes are TRBV5-6 and TRBJ1-1; 7 bases match TRBD1. The J segment lost 9 bases and the V segment lost 2 bases, leaving 10 bases of the junction unmatched. The CDR3 is 14 amino acids. From germline, CDR1 is SGHDT and CDR2 YYEEEE. CDR3 region: CASSFSQEGAQAFF. The DNA for the CDR3 is TGTGCCAGCAGCTTTTCACAAGAGGGGGCACAAGCTTTCTTT.

This rearrangement joins TRBV10-3 to TRBJ1-2; 7 bases line up with TRBD1. V lost 3 bases to trimming and J lost 4 bases; unmatched junction nucleotides: 8. This CDR3 has 15 residues. Germline lookup yields CDR1 ENHRY and CDR2 SYGVKD. CDR3 loop: CAISDGSDRLYGYTF. The CDR3 nucleotides read TGTGCCATCAGTGACGGGTCGGACAGGCTCTATGGCTACACCTTC.